This T cell receptor beta chain emerged from a study of blood T cell repertoires in COVID-19. Germline assignment: CDR1 MDHEN and CDR2 SYDVKM. Trimming left V 4 bases short and J 7 bases short, with 14 bases between. The CDR3 length is 14 residues. Repertoires were generated with immunoSEQ multiplex PCR, while TCRdb's copy carries only in-frame clones and drops some. Seen here are under 120,000 clones, 69% observed once, and the top ten hold about 5.9%. Sample: peripheral blood. The TCR comes from a man older than 75 with acute or convalescent COVID-19. The V gene is TRBV28, the J gene TRBJ1-5; TRBD1 is a possible D gene (5 bases). The CDR3 DNA sequence: TGTGCCAGCAGTTCTATGGGGGACTTACAGCCCCAGCATTTT. Amino acids: CASSSMGDLQPQHF.